The rows below give T cell receptor beta chains drawn from one sample of a study of neurological immune-mediated disorders. One entry per CDR3 protein, called by TCRdb with MiXCR from the 5' RACE reads. This sample yields about 48,000 distinct CDR3 sequences, of which under 2% are seen a single time; approximately 2.3% belongs to the top ten. Sequencing was carried out using PBMCs. Source of these receptors: a woman in her thirties or forties with multiple sclerosis. CDR3s include the opening cysteine and the closing phenylalanine or tryptophan. A D gene is named only where the DNA matches it firmly. Part of the rows lack a size; the others show once, few, many or a class for expanded clones.

V: TRBV6-5; J: TRBJ2-1; D: -; size: medium-sized; CDR3: CASSWGGDGSSYNEQFF; DNA: TGTGCCAGCAGTTGGGGTGGCGACGGGAGCTCCTACAATGAGCAGTTCTTC
V: TRBV24-1; J: TRBJ2-6; D: -; size: many; CDR3: CATSDEGGSGANVLTF; DNA: TGTGCCACCAGTGACGAAGGCGGTTCTGGGGCCAACGTCCTGACTTTC
V: TRBV4-1; J: TRBJ2-3; D: TRBD2; size: many; CDR3: CASSQEGLAGGPIDTQYF; DNA: TGCGCCAGCAGCCAAGAGGGACTAGCGGGGGGGCCGATAGATACGCAGTATTTT
V: TRBV2; J: TRBJ2-5; D: TRBD2; size: many; CDR3: CASSDLSGGLGETQYF; DNA: TGTGCCAGCAGTGACTTGTCGGGGGGGCTGGGAGAGACCCAGTACTTC
V: TRBV11-2; J: TRBJ1-5; D: -; size: many; CDR3: CASSLGMGGYQPQHF; DNA: TGTGCCAGCAGCTTAGGGATGGGGGGGTACCAGCCCCAGCATTTT
V: TRBV25-1; J: TRBJ2-3; D: -; size: many; CDR3: CASSESGRLHGDTQYF; DNA: TGTGCCAGCAGTGAATCCGGCCGACTTCACGGGGATACGCAGTATTTT
V: TRBV5-6; J: TRBJ1-5; D: -; size: many; CDR3: CASSLAGGPGNQPQHF; DNA: TGTGCCAGCAGCTTGGCCGGGGGTCCAGGCAATCAGCCCCAGCATTTT
V: TRBV3-1; J: TRBJ1-2; D: -; size: many; CDR3: CASSQGWGTNYGYTF; DNA: TGTGCCAGCAGCCAAGGGTGGGGGACTAACTATGGCTACACCTTC
V: TRBV5-1; J: TRBJ1-1; D: TRBD1; size: many; CDR3: CASSSALAGGTEAFF; DNA: TGCGCCAGCAGCTCCGCTTTGGCAGGGGGCACTGAAGCTTTCTTT
V: TRBV7-9; J: TRBJ2-7; D: TRBD1; size: many; CDR3: CASTTSGQGAPNEQYF; DNA: TGTGCCAGCACCACCTCCGGACAGGGGGCGCCCAACGAGCAGTACTTC
V: TRBV6-6; J: TRBJ2-7; D: TRBD1; size: many; CDR3: CASSSQTGDEQYF; DNA: TGTGCCAGCAGTTCCCAAACAGGGGACGAGCAGTACTTC
V: TRBV5-1; J: TRBJ2-3; D: -; size: many; CDR3: CASSLTDTQYF; DNA: TGCGCCAGCAGCCTCACAGATACGCAGTATTTT
V: TRBV20-1; J: TRBJ2-1; D: TRBD2; size: many; CDR3: CSASRDSGGVHEQFF; DNA: TGCAGTGCTTCCCGAGATAGCGGGGGGGTTCATGAGCAGTTCTTC
V: TRBV20-1; J: TRBJ2-1; D: TRBD2; size: many; CDR3: CSARDAQRGYSYNEQFF; DNA: TGCAGTGCTAGAGATGCGCAGCGGGGGTACTCCTACAATGAGCAGTTCTTC
V: TRBV29-1; J: TRBJ2-7; D: -; size: many; CDR3: CSVEDGSGRYEQYF; DNA: TGCAGCGTTGAAGATGGTTCAGGCCGCTACGAGCAGTACTTC
V: TRBV5-1; J: TRBJ2-3; D: -; size: many; CDR3: CASSLEDLRTDTQYF; DNA: TGCGCCAGCAGCTTGGAAGATTTACGCACAGATACGCAGTATTTT
V: TRBV10-3; J: TRBJ2-3; D: -; size: -; CDR3: CAIKGGAPTDTQYF; DNA: TGTGCCATCAAGGGCGGGGCGCCGACAGATACGCAGTATTTT
V: TRBV2; J: TRBJ2-2; D: -; size: many; CDR3: CASRQGSTGELFF; DNA: TGTGCCAGCAGGCAGGGTTCAACCGGGGAGCTGTTTTTT
V: TRBV20-1; J: TRBJ1-2; D: -; size: many; CDR3: CSAETSTEGYGYTF; DNA: TGCAGTGCTGAGACCTCCACGGAGGGCTATGGCTACACCTTC
V: TRBV12-3/TRBV12-4; J: TRBJ2-1; D: TRBD2; size: many; CDR3: CASSRSGGENEQFF; DNA: TGTGCCAGCAGCCGGAGCGGGGGTGAGAATGAGCAGTTCTTC
V: TRBV18; J: TRBJ1-1; D: TRBD1; size: many; CDR3: CASSRQGGRTEAFF; DNA: TGTGCCAGCTCTCGTCAGGGGGGGAGAACTGAAGCTTTCTTT
V: TRBV10-3; J: TRBJ1-1; D: -; size: many; CDR3: CAISELGLYALTEAFF; DNA: TGTGCCATCAGTGAGTTGGGGTTGTATGCGCTCACTGAAGCTTTCTTT
V: TRBV4-1; J: TRBJ1-5; D: TRBD1; size: many; CDR3: CASSRTGTVSDNQPQHF; DNA: TGCGCCAGCAGCCGTACCGGGACAGTCTCCGACAATCAGCCCCAGCATTTT
V: TRBV7-2; J: TRBJ2-3; D: TRBD2; size: many; CDR3: CASIVHSGGAYTQYF; DNA: TGTGCCAGCATAGTGCATAGCGGGGGGGCTTATACGCAGTATTTT
V: TRBV20-1; J: TRBJ2-5; D: -; size: many; CDR3: CSAREGFQETQYF; DNA: TGCAGTGCTAGGGAAGGGTTCCAAGAGACCCAGTACTTC
V: TRBV20-1; J: TRBJ2-3; D: TRBD2; size: many; CDR3: CSTAGGADTQYF; DNA: TGCAGCACCGCGGGGGGGGCAGATACGCAGTATTTT
V: TRBV5-1; J: TRBJ1-4; D: -; size: many; CDR3: CASSSLDGEKLFF; DNA: TGCGCCAGCAGCTCCTTGGACGGAGAAAAACTGTTTTTT
V: TRBV20-1; J: TRBJ2-3; D: -; size: few; CDR3: CSARLHETDTQYF; DNA: TGCAGTGCTAGACTACACGAGACAGATACGCAGTATTTT
V: TRBV27; J: TRBJ2-1; D: -; size: many; CDR3: CASTRQKFPYNEQFF; DNA: TGTGCCAGCACCCGACAGAAGTTCCCCTACAATGAGCAGTTCTTC
V: TRBV5-1; J: TRBJ1-2; D: TRBD1; size: -; CDR3: CAGSPWTTGTFNYGYTF; DNA: TGCGCCGGCAGCCCATGGACGACAGGGACCTTTAACTATGGCTACACCTTC
V: TRBV20-1; J: TRBJ1-2; D: -; size: many; CDR3: CSASPQGLYGYTF; DNA: TGCAGTGCTAGCCCTCAGGGCCTCTATGGCTACACCTTC
V: TRBV20-1; J: TRBJ2-1; D: TRBD2; size: many; CDR3: CSAVPGLAVEEQFF; DNA: TGCAGTGCTGTACCGGGACTAGCGGTCGAGGAGCAGTTCTTC
V: TRBV20-1; J: TRBJ1-2; D: TRBD1; size: many; CDR3: CSVTGQGIYGYTF; DNA: TGCAGTGTTACCGGACAGGGGATCTATGGCTACACCTTC
V: TRBV6-5; J: TRBJ2-7; D: -; size: many; CDR3: CASSQGGEQYF; DNA: TGTGCCAGCAGTCAGGGGGGCGAGCAGTACTTC
V: TRBV11-2; J: TRBJ2-7; D: -; size: few; CDR3: CASSASLGEQYF; DNA: TGTGCCAGCAGCGCAAGCCTAGGCGAGCAGTACTTC
V: TRBV5-1; J: TRBJ2-7; D: -; size: many; CDR3: CASSLGTRFGEQYF; DNA: TGCGCCAGCAGCTTAGGGACTCGGTTCGGCGAGCAGTACTTC
V: TRBV15; J: TRBJ2-2; D: TRBD1; size: many; CDR3: CATGQGMNTGELFF; DNA: TGTGCCACCGGACAGGGGATGAACACCGGGGAGCTGTTTTTT
V: TRBV5-5; J: TRBJ2-5; D: -; size: many; CDR3: CASSRHDQETQYF; DNA: TGTGCCAGCAGCCGACATGATCAAGAGACCCAGTACTTC
V: TRBV4-1; J: TRBJ2-7; D: TRBD2; size: many; CDR3: CASSQVAGGFSYEQYF; DNA: TGCGCCAGCAGCCAAGTAGCGGGGGGCTTCTCCTACGAGCAGTACTTC
V: TRBV20-1; J: TRBJ1-2; D: -; size: many; CDR3: CSARAGNLGTQAGGYTF; DNA: TGCAGTGCTAGAGCCGGAAACTTGGGGACCCAAGCCGGTGGCTACACCTTC
V: TRBV5-1; J: TRBJ2-3; D: -; size: many; CDR3: CASSLDGAPEDTQYF; DNA: TGCGCCAGCAGCTTGGACGGTGCCCCGGAAGATACGCAGTATTTT
V: TRBV12-3/TRBV12-4; J: TRBJ1-1; D: -; size: -; CDR3: CASSLASARDTEAFF; DNA: TGTGCCAGCAGTTTAGCGTCAGCGAGGGACACCGAAGCTTTCTTT
V: TRBV7-3; J: TRBJ2-7; D: TRBD2; size: -; CDR3: CASSPEEAGGYEQYF; DNA: TGTGCCAGCAGCCCCGAAGAAGCGGGGGGCTACGAGCAGTACTTC
V: TRBV12-3/TRBV12-4; J: TRBJ2-3; D: TRBD1; size: many; CDR3: CASKPRGNTDTQYF; DNA: TGTGCCAGCAAACCCAGGGGGAACACAGATACGCAGTATTTT
V: TRBV20-1; J: TRBJ1-5; D: TRBD1; size: many; CDR3: CSAKTGGEQPQHF; DNA: TGCAGTGCGAAGACAGGGGGAGAACAGCCCCAGCATTTT
V: TRBV29-1; J: TRBJ1-2; D: -; size: many; CDR3: CSVGRHAGGYTF; DNA: TGCAGCGTTGGTAGACACGCCGGTGGCTACACCTTC
V: TRBV2; J: TRBJ1-5; D: -; size: many; CDR3: CASRGPPSNQPQHF; DNA: TGTGCCAGCAGGGGTCCGCCTAGCAATCAGCCCCAGCATTTT
V: TRBV4-1; J: TRBJ2-3; D: -; size: many; CDR3: CASSQVRGAADTQYF; DNA: TGCGCCAGCAGCCAAGTTCGGGGGGCAGCAGATACGCAGTATTTT
V: TRBV15; J: TRBJ2-5; D: -; size: many; CDR3: CATSRDVRGETQYF; DNA: TGTGCCACCAGCAGAGATGTGCGGGGAGAGACCCAGTACTTC
V: TRBV5-1; J: TRBJ2-7; D: TRBD1; size: many; CDR3: CASSPHRDRAYEQYF; DNA: TGCGCCAGCAGCCCTCACCGGGACAGGGCCTACGAGCAGTACTTC
V: TRBV5-1; J: TRBJ1-2; D: TRBD1; size: many; CDR3: CASSQDRGRGNYGYTF; DNA: TGCGCCAGCAGCCAGGACAGGGGGCGCGGTAACTATGGCTACACCTTC
V: TRBV12-3/TRBV12-4; J: TRBJ1-4; D: TRBD1; size: many; CDR3: CASSRTGKSEKLFF; DNA: TGTGCCAGCAGCCGGACAGGGAAGAGCGAAAAACTGTTTTTT